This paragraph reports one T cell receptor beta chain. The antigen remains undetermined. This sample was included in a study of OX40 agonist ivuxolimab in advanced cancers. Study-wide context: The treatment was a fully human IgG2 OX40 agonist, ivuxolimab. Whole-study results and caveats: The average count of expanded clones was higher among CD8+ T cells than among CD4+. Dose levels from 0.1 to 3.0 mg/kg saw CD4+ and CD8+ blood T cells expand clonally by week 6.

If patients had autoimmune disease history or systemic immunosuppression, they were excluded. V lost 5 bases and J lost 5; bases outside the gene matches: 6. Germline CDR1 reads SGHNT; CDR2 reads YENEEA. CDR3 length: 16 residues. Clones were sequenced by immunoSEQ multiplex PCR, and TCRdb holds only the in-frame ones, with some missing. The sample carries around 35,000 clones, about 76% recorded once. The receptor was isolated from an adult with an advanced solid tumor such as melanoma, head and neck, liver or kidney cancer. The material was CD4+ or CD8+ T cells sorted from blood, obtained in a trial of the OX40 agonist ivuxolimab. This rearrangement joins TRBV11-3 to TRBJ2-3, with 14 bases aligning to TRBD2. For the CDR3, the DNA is TGTGCCAGCAGCCGGGGACTAGCGGGGGTAGGAGATACGCAGTATTTT. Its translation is CASSRGLAGVGDTQYF.